These 13 T cell receptor beta chains share one sample of origin, sequenced in a study of blood T cell repertoires in COVID-19. Using immunoSEQ multiplex PCR, the repertoire was profiled, and TCRdb retains in-frame clones only, with some absent. The table includes around 100,000 clones, approximately 84% detected once. Sequencing was done on a sample of peripheral blood. The receptors originated from a human donor in a cohort sampled during active COVID-19.

The chain joins TRBV4-1 to TRBJ2-7; 8 bases map to TRBD1. J was trimmed by 4 bases and V by 5 bases; bases with no gene match: 10. The CDR3 totals 15 residues. Germline values: CDR1 MGHRA, CDR2 YSYEKL. This CDR3 reads CASSKGQGSTYEQYF. For the CDR3, the DNA is TGCGCCAGCAGCAAAGGACAGGGAAGTACTTACGAGCAGTACTTC.

This clone was detected only a few times. The CDR3 loop reads CASSGTRSSGNTIYF. DNA of the CDR3: TGTGCCAGCAGTGGTACACGGAGCTCTGGAAACACCATATATTTT. The chain is built from TRBV25-1 and TRBJ1-3; no clear D gene. The CDR3 is made up of 15 amino acids. Trimming cost V 4 bases and J 0 bases, with 10 bases left between them. Germline V gene data show CDR1 as MGHDK and CDR2 as SYGVNS.

This clone was seen a single time. This chain links TRBV13 with TRBJ2-7, with 10 bases identical to TRBD1. The germline V gene encodes CDR1 PRHDT and CDR2 FYEKMQ (reference sequence). The V and J ends lost 4 bases and 2 bases, in that order; junction bases with no gene match: 8. This CDR3 region has 16 residues. DNA of the CDR3: TGTGCCAGCAGCTGGGGCGGACAGGGGGTTGCCTACGAGCAGTACTTC. This gives the protein CASSWGGQGVAYEQYF.

The chain carries TRBV7-3 and TRBJ2-3, with D possibly TRBD2 on 6 matching bases. This CDR3 spans 16 amino acids. Germline CDR1 reads SGHTA; CDR2 reads FQGTGA. Trimming removed 1 base at V and 1 base at J, with 12 bases between. CDR3 region: CASSLKSGGGTDTQYF. The CDR3 bases are TGTGCCAGCAGCTTAAAATCCGGGGGTGGCACAGATACGCAGTATTTT.

The genes are TRBV21-1 and TRBJ1-2; whether TRBD1, the table's D call, matches the DNA was not checked. TRBV21-1 represents a pseudogene. The CDR3 spans 19 residues. The CDR3 coding sequence is TGTGCCAGCAGCCGACACCCGACAGGGCAACTTCACTCTAACTATGGCTACACCTTC. It specifies CASSRHPTGQLHSNYGYTF.

This clone was counted between two and nine times. The chain couples TRBV7-9 to TRBJ1-4; 9 nucleotides match TRBD1. The CDR3 spans 15 residues. Trimming removed 5 bases from V and 9 bases from J; junction bases left unmatched: 10. CDR1 is SEHNR, CDR2 FQNEAQ, per germline (reference sequence). This CDR3 reads CASSASSGTGKKLFF. Written as DNA, the CDR3 is TGTGCCAGCAGCGCGTCCTCCGGGACAGGGAAAAAACTGTTTTTT.

This clone has more than one count but fewer than ten. This chain connects TRBV2 to TRBJ1-3; possible D gene TRBD1, 5 bases. V was shortened by 3 bases and J by 4 bases, with 10 bases between the two germline ends. CDR3 length: 14 amino acids. Germline lookup yields CDR1 SNHLY and CDR2 FYNNEI. The CDR3 sequence is CASSDRVYGNTIYF. The CDR3 DNA is TGTGCCAGCAGTGACAGGGTGTACGGAAACACCATATATTTT.

The chain has TRBV5-6 and TRBJ2-7, with D tentatively TRBD1 (6 bases). V gave up 4 bases and J gave up 0 bases, with 11 bases separating them. The CDR3 covers 14 residues. Per germline, CDR1 SGHDT and CDR2 YYEEEE. As DNA, the CDR3 is TGTGCCAGCAGCGCACAGGGAATCTCCTACGAGCAGTACTTC. Translated, it gives CASSAQGISYEQYF.

This clone was counted a few times. V is TRBV10-2 and J is TRBJ1-2; a weak D match, TRBD1 (6 bases). V was trimmed by 7 bases and J by 1 base, leaving 16 bases between them. There are 15 residues in the CDR3. Germline CDR1 reads WSHSY; CDR2 reads SAAADI. The CDR3 nucleotides are TGCGCCAGCACCCCTCTAGGGGGGGGTAACTATGGCTACACCTTC. This translates into CASTPLGGGNYGYTF.

The chain carries TRBV5-5 and TRBJ2-3; 8 positions agree with TRBD1. The ends lost 9 bases at V and 2 bases at J; junction bases unmatched: 11. The CDR3 consists of 15 residues. CDR1 is SGHKS and CDR2 is YYEKEE in the germline V gene (reference sequence). The CDR3 region is CATSLGQGPTDTQYF. The CDR3 DNA follows: TGTGCCACCTCCCTTGGACAGGGACCCACAGATACGCAGTATTTT. Full variable domain (remainder filled in from reference TRBV5-5 and TRBJ2-3): DAGVTQSPTHLIKTRGQQVTLRCSPISGHKSVSWYQQVLGQGPQFIFQYYEKEERGRGNFPDRFSARQFPNYSSELNVNALLLGDSALYLCATSLGQGPTDTQYFGPGTRLTVL.

Remarks on this clone: The same CDR3 arises from other DNA sequences in this sample as well. This chain links TRBV5-1 with TRBJ2-6; D is unclear. The CDR3 spans 15 residues. Trimming stripped 0 bases from V and 4 bases from J, with 8 bases between. Per the germline V gene, CDR1 is SGHRS and CDR2 is YFSETQ. CDR3 sequence: CASSLGGPGANVLTF. Here the CDR3 DNA reads TGCGCCAGCAGCTTGGGTGGGCCCGGGGCCAACGTCCTGACTTTC.

The V call is TRBV7-2, the J call TRBJ2-3, with a tentative D call TRBD2 (6 bases). The CDR3 is 14 residues long. V lost 8 bases, J lost 6 bases, and 18 bases lay in between. Looked up from germline, CDR1 is SGHTA and CDR2 is FQGNSA. The CDR3 here is CASGAGYGADTQYF. The CDR3 DNA sequence: TGTGCCAGCGGGGCGGGGTACGGGGCGGATACGCAGTATTTT.

The chain combines TRBV7-2 with TRBJ2-1; 11 bases match TRBD2. V was clipped by 7 bases and J by 5 bases; unmatched bases: 10. The CDR3 sequence is 16 residues long. The germline CDR1 and CDR2 sequences are SGHTA and FQGNSA. The CDR3, as DNA: TGTGCCAGCACCACCCGACAGGGACTAGCGGACAATGAGCAGTTCTTC. This sequence encodes CASTTRQGLADNEQFF. The variable domain in full, completed from reference TRBV7-2 and TRBJ2-1, reads GAGVSQSPSNKVTEKGKDVELRCDPISGHTALYWYRQSLGQGLEFLIYFQGNSAPDKSGLPSDRFSAERTGGSVSTLTIQRTQQEDSAVYLCASTTRQGLADNEQFFGPGTRLTVL.